Each of the 5 T cell receptor beta chains below was sequenced from the same sample in a study of blood T cell repertoires in COVID-19. Sequencing was performed with immunoSEQ multiplex PCR; in TCRdb, only in-frame clones are kept and a portion is missing. The sample includes 150,000 or so clones, roughly 86% seen only once; the top ten take 0.58%. Sequenced: peripheral blood. The receptors originated from a man between 60 and 75 years old with COVID-19, enrolled during active disease.

The rearrangement links TRBV19 to TRBJ1-1, with D tentatively TRBD1 (5 bases). Trimming took 6 bases from V and 0 from J, leaving 14 bases between them. The germline V gene has CDR1 LNHDA and CDR2 SQIVND (reference sequence). There are 15 residues in the CDR3. The DNA for the CDR3 is TGTGCCAGTAGCCTGATGCCAGGGATGAACACTGAAGCTTTCTTT. This translates into CASSLMPGMNTEAFF. The whole variable domain, remainder taken from reference TRBV19 and TRBJ1-1, is DGGITQSPKYLFRKEGQNVTLSCEQNLNHDAMYWYRQDPGQGLRLIYYSQIVNDFQKGDIAEGYSVSREKKESFPLTVTSAQKNPTAFYLCASSLMPGMNTEAFFGQGTRLTVV.

The chain employs TRBV9 and TRBJ1-4; TRBD1 matches at 8 bases. This CDR3 has 15 residues. CDR1 is SGDLS, CDR2 YYNGEE, per germline. J gave up 10 bases and V 0 bases, and 8 bases lay outside the gene matches. The CDR3 reads CASSVAPGGAGKLFF. For the CDR3, the DNA is TGTGCCAGCAGCGTAGCTCCAGGGGGCGCGGGAAAACTGTTTTTT.

The J gene is TRBJ1-1, the V gene TRBV6-5; D not certain. CDR1 is MNHEY, CDR2 SVGAGI, per germline. Trimming took off 5 bases at V and 10 bases at J, with 17 bases between the two ends. This CDR3 comprises 13 residues. The CDR3 region has the DNA TGTGCCAGCAGTACAAAGGCGGTAATCCGAGCTTTCTTT. Its protein product is CASSTKAVIRAFF.

The V and J genes are TRBV25-1 and TRBJ1-1; 9 bases are a match to TRBD1. Trimming cost V 7 bases and J 5 bases; bases outside gene matches: 5. The CDR3 has 13 amino acids. Per the germline V gene, CDR1 is MGHDK and CDR2 is SYGVNS. Here the CDR3 reads CASTGTGFTEAFF. The CDR3 DNA is TGTGCCAGCACTGGGACAGGGTTTACTGAAGCTTTCTTT.

The genes are TRBV6-2 or TRBV6-3 and TRBJ1-1, with 7 bases identical to TRBD1. Germline V gives CDR1 MNHEY, CDR2 SVGEGT. J was trimmed by 6 bases and V by 5 bases; bases with no gene match: 12. CDR3 length: 15 residues. The CDR3 nucleotides read TGTGCCAGCAGTATCCGGACAGGTTCTGGGGCTGAAGCTTTCTTT. Encoded protein: CASSIRTGSGAEAFF.